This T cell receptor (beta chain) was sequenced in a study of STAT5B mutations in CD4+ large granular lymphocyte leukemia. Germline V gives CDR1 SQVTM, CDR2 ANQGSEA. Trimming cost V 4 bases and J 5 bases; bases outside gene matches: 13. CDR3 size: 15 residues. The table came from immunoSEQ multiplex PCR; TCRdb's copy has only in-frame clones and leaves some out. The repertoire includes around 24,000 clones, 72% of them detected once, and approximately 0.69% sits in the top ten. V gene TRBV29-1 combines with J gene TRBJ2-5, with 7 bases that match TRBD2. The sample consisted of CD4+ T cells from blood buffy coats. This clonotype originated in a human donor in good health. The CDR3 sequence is CSVASGTWGGETQYF. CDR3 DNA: TGCAGCGTTGCGAGCGGAACTTGGGGGGGGGAGACCCAGTACTTC.